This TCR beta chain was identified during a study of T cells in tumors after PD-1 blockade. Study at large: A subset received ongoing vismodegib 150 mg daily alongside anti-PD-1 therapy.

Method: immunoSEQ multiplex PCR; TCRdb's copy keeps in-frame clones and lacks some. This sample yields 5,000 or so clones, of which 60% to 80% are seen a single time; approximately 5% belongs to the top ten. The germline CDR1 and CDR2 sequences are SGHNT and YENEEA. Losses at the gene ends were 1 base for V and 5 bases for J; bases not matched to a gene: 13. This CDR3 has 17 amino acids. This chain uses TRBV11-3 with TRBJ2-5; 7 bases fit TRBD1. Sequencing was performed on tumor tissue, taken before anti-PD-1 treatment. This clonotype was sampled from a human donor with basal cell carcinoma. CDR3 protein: CASSLGDRVRADETQYF. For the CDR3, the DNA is TGTGCCAGCAGCTTAGGAGACAGGGTGAGGGCCGACGAGACCCAGTACTTC.